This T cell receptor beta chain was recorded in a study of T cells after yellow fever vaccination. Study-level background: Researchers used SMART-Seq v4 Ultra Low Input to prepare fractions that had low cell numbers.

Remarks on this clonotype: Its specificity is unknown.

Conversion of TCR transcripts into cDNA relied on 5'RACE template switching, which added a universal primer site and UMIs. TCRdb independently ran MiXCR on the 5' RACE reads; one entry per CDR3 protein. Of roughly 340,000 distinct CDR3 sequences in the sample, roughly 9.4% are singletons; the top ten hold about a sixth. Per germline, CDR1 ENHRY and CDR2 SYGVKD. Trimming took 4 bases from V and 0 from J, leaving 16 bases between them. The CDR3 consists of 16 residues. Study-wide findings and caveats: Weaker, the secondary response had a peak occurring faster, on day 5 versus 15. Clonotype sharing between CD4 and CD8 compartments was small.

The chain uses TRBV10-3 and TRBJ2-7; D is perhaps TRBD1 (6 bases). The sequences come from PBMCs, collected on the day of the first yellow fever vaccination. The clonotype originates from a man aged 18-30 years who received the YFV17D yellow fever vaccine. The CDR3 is CAISGVGTNSSYEQYV. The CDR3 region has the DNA TGTGCCATCAGTGGAGTAGGGACAAATAGCTCCTACGAGCAGTACGTC.